Listed below are T cell receptor beta chains from one sample, sequenced in a study of blood T cell repertoires in COVID-19. TCRdb keeps only in-frame clones here, not all; method: immunoSEQ multiplex PCR. The repertoire consists of roughly 250,000 clones, with approximately 89% occurring once and the leading ten covering roughly 1.2%. The specimen was PBMCs or T cells enriched from blood (not recorded which). Receptors originate from a woman in her thirties or forties with acute COVID-19. CDR3s include the opening cysteine and the closing phenylalanine or tryptophan. The D gene is left open where the match is weak. Rows may omit the clone size; those that give it use once, few, many or a size class.

v_gene	abundance	j_gene	d_gene	CDR3aa	CDR3nt
TRBV12-3/TRBV12-4	NA	TRBJ2-4	NA	CASTKGHGNQYF	TGTGCCAGCACCAAGGGACACGGGAATCAGTACTTC
TRBV19	NA	TRBJ1-2	TRBD1	CASSKTDRDYGYTF	TGTGCCAGTAGTAAAACGGACAGGGACTATGGCTACACCTTC
TRBV28	NA	TRBJ2-3	NA	CASSDLTGVLTPSTDTQYF	TGTGCCAGCAGTGATCTGACGGGAGTTCTGACCCCTAGCACAGATACGCAGTATTTT
TRBV19	once	TRBJ2-1	NA	CASSIGLQIYNEQFF	TGTGCCAGTAGTATAGGACTCCAGATCTACAATGAGCAGTTCTTC
TRBV7-2	once	TRBJ2-3	NA	CASSLYLGTDTQYF	TGTGCCAGCAGCTTGTACTTGGGCACAGATACGCAGTATTTT
TRBV9	many	TRBJ2-2	TRBD1	CASQGAITGELFF	TGTGCCAGCCAGGGGGCGATCACCGGGGAGCTGTTTTTT
TRBV5-1	NA	TRBJ2-1	TRBD2	CASSFWTGGFF	TGCGCCAGCAGCTTCTGGACGGGGGGGTTCTTC
TRBV4-2	NA	TRBJ1-2	NA	CASSQPTAGVDSGYTF	TGTGCCAGCAGCCAACCCACGGCGGGGGTTGATAGTGGCTACACCTTC
TRBV21-1	NA	TRBJ1-5	NA	CASSKTAYSQPQHF	TGTGCCAGCAGCAAAACGGCCTACAGTCAGCCCCAGCATTTT
TRBV28	NA	TRBJ2-7	TRBD2	CASSPGLAGNSYEQYF	TGTGCCAGCAGTCCGGGACTAGCGGGTAACTCCTACGAGCAGTACTTC
TRBV27	NA	TRBJ2-2	NA	CASSLTGHGGSGELFF	TGTGCCAGCAGTTTAACGGGTCATGGAGGTTCCGGGGAGCTGTTTTTT
TRBV19	NA	TRBJ1-3	NA	CASSMTAEAGNTIYF	TGTGCCAGTAGTATGACCGCGGAAGCTGGAAACACCATATATTTT
TRBV3-1/TRBV3-2	NA	TRBJ1-3	NA	CASSQAGDGNTIYF	TGTGCCAGCAGCCAAGCAGGGGACGGAAACACCATATATTTT
TRBV18	NA	TRBJ2-1	TRBD1	CASSPQGQGAGEQFF	TGTGCCAGCTCACCCCAGGGACAGGGGGCTGGTGAGCAGTTCTTC
TRBV10-2	NA	TRBJ2-1	TRBD2	CASSYDGGRANEQFF	TGCGCCAGCAGTTACGACGGGGGGAGGGCCAATGAGCAGTTCTTC
TRBV6-5	NA	TRBJ1-6	NA	CASSDLGEGRSPLHF	TGTGCCAGCAGCGACTTGGGGGAGGGGAGATCACCCCTCCACTTT
TRBV5-6	NA	TRBJ2-1	TRBD1	CASSGLWDRVSNEQFF	TGTGCCAGCAGCGGACTTTGGGACAGGGTAAGCAATGAGCAGTTCTTC
TRBV3-1/TRBV3-2	NA	TRBJ2-3	NA	CASSQERSDTQYF	TGTGCCAGCAGCCAAGAGAGATCAGATACGCAGTATTTT
TRBV27	NA	TRBJ1-4	NA	CASSLSAGEEKLFF	TGTGCCAGCAGTTTATCGGCAGGGGAGGAAAAACTGTTTTTT
TRBV7-9	once	TRBJ2-4	TRBD1	CASSWPETGGNIQYF	TGTGCCAGCAGCTGGCCTGAGACAGGGGGAAACATTCAGTACTTC
TRBV5-1	NA	TRBJ2-7	TRBD2	CASSSGLAGNEQYF	TGCGCCAGCAGTTCTGGACTAGCTGGCAACGAGCAGTACTTC
TRBV9	NA	TRBJ1-4	NA	CASSVTLQGEKLFF	TGTGCCAGCAGCGTAACATTGCAGGGTGAAAAACTGTTTTTT
TRBV2	NA	TRBJ2-5	TRBD1	CASSEGWSGGSQETQYF	TGTGCCAGCAGTGAAGGATGGTCAGGGGGCAGCCAAGAGACCCAGTACTTC
TRBV19	NA	TRBJ1-1	NA	CASSPPLYTEAFF	TGTGCCAGTAGTCCCCCACTTTACACTGAAGCTTTCTTT
TRBV25-1	NA	TRBJ1-2	NA	CASSDSKVGGERYTF	TGTGCCAGCAGTGATTCCAAGGTTGGCGGAGAGCGCTACACCTTC
TRBV5-1	NA	TRBJ1-3	NA	CASSLFGSGSGNTIYF	TGCGCCAGCAGCCTATTTGGTTCAGGCTCTGGAAACACCATATATTTT
TRBV21-1	NA	TRBJ1-6	NA	CASSGRTGGLKNSPLHF	TGTGCCAGCAGCGGTCGGACAGGGGGTTTGAAGAATTCACCCCTCCACTTT
TRBV27	NA	TRBJ2-2	TRBD2	CASNLGGVPGELFF	TGTGCCAGCAACCTGGGGGGGGTGCCCGGGGAGCTGTTTTTT
TRBV2	NA	TRBJ1-1	NA	CASQMNTEAFF	TGTGCCAGCCAAATGAACACTGAAGCTTTCTTT
TRBV28	NA	TRBJ1-1	NA	CASSSGSANTEAFF	TGTGCCAGCAGTTCAGGGTCCGCGAACACTGAAGCTTTCTTT
TRBV2	NA	TRBJ2-3	NA	CASNLLTSTDTQYF	TGTGCCAGCAACCTTTTAACTAGCACAGATACGCAGTATTTT
TRBV6-5	NA	TRBJ1-5	NA	CASSSPRKNQPQHF	TGTGCCAGCAGTTCTCCTAGAAAAAATCAGCCCCAGCATTTT